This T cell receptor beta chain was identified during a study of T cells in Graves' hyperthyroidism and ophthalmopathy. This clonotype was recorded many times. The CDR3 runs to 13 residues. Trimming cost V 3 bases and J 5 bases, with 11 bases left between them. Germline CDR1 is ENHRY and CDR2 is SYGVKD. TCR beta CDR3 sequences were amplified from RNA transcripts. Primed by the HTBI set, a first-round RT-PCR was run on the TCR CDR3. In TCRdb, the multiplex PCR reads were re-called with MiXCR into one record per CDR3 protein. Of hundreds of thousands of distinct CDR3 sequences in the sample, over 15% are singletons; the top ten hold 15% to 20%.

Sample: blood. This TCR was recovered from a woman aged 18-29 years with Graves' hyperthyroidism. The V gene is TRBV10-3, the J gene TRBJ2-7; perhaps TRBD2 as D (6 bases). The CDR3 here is CAISEGGENEQYF. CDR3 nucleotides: TGTGCCATCAGTGAAGGAGGGGAGAACGAGCAGTACTTC.